A selection of T cell receptor beta chains follows, all from one sample in a study of T cells in Graves' hyperthyroidism and ophthalmopathy. From the multiplex PCR reads, TCRdb called clonotypes with MiXCR, one entry per CDR3 protein. The top ten hold roughly 15% of the sample, which has about 420,000 distinct CDR3 sequences, roughly 14% seen once. The sequenced sample was blood. Source of these receptors: a woman younger than 35 with Graves' hyperthyroidism. The CDR3 runs from the conserved cysteine through the conserved F or W. The D gene is left open where the match is weak. The size entry is marked missing in some rows and otherwise reads once, few, many or a size class.

V: TRBV20-1; D: .; J: TRBJ2-7; size: many; CDR3: CSARDFHRDYEQYF; DNA: TGCAGTGCTAGAGATTTCCACAGAGACTACGAGCAGTACTTC
V: TRBV25-1; D: .; J: TRBJ1-1; size: few; CDR3: CASSDRAAEAFF; DNA: TGTGCCAGCAGTGATAGGGCAGCTGAAGCTTTCTTT
V: TRBV10-3; D: .; J: TRBJ1-4; size: .; CDR3: CAIGGPPTNEKLFF; DNA: TGTGCCATCGGGGGACCTCCAACTAATGAAAAACTGTTTTTT
V: TRBV20-1; D: .; J: TRBJ1-2; size: many; CDR3: CSARDAHPGYTF; DNA: TGCAGTGCTAGAGATGCGCATCCTGGCTACACCTTC
V: TRBV20-1; D: .; J: TRBJ1-6; size: many; CDR3: CSARGGNDSPLHF; DNA: TGCAGTGCTAGGGGGGGCAATGATTCACCCCTCCACTTT
V: TRBV7-9; D: .; J: TRBJ2-3; size: many; CDR3: CASSETGRDTQYF; DNA: TGTGCCAGCAGCGAAACAGGGAGAGATACGCAGTATTTT
V: TRBV6-5; D: .; J: TRBJ2-1; size: .; CDR3: CASSYLFSRTPQTREQFF; DNA: TGTGCCAGCAGTTACTTATTTTCCCGGACCCCGCAGACGCGTGAGCAGTTCTTC
V: TRBV6-1; D: TRBD1; J: TRBJ2-2; size: many; CDR3: CASRGTGRPGELFF; DNA: TGTGCCAGCAGGGGGACAGGGAGACCCGGGGAGCTGTTTTTT
V: TRBV2; D: .; J: TRBJ2-6; size: few; CDR3: CASRAESSGANVLTF; DNA: TGTGCCAGCAGAGCAGAGAGCTCTGGGGCCAACGTCCTGACTTTC
V: TRBV5-4; D: TRBD2; J: TRBJ2-1; size: .; CDR3: CASSLILAGGYNEQFF; DNA: TGTGCCAGCAGCTTAATACTAGCGGGAGGGTACAATGAGCAGTTCTTC
V: TRBV5-4; D: .; J: TRBJ2-5; size: many; CDR3: CASSRGGRRETQYF; DNA: TGTGCCAGCAGTCGAGGCGGAAGGAGGGAGACCCAGTACTTC
V: TRBV19; D: TRBD1; J: TRBJ2-2; size: few; CDR3: CASFDRESDTGELFF; DNA: TGTGCCAGTTTTGACAGGGAATCGGACACCGGGGAGCTGTTTTTT
V: TRBV5-1; D: .; J: TRBJ2-7; size: .; CDR3: CASSQTRNSYEQYF; DNA: TGCGCCAGCAGCCAAACTAGGAACTCCTACGAGCAGTACTTC
V: TRBV20-1; D: .; J: TRBJ2-1; size: many; CDR3: CSARAPDAPRYNEQFF; DNA: TGCAGTGCTAGAGCCCCGGACGCCCCCCGCTACAATGAGCAGTTCTTC
V: TRBV4-3; D: TRBD1; J: TRBJ2-5; size: few; CDR3: CASSQDTGAETQYF; DNA: TGCGCCAGCAGCCAAGATACAGGGGCAGAGACCCAGTACTTC
V: TRBV28; D: .; J: TRBJ1-1; size: .; CDR3: CASSPLGGTPSEAFF; DNA: TGTGCCAGCAGTCCATTGGGGGGGACACCTTCTGAAGCTTTCTTT
V: TRBV20-1; D: .; J: TRBJ1-1; size: few; CDR3: CSARSRTVNTEAFF; DNA: TGCAGTGCTAGAAGCCGGACGGTGAACACTGAAGCTTTCTTT
V: TRBV28; D: TRBD2; J: TRBJ2-3; size: few; CDR3: CASRASGRAVDTQYF; DNA: TGTGCCAGCAGGGCTAGCGGGAGGGCCGTGGATACGCAGTATTTT
V: TRBV2; D: .; J: TRBJ2-1; size: few; CDR3: CASSPLSGPRRSSYNEQFF; DNA: TGTGCCAGCAGCCCCTTAAGCGGTCCACGGCGGAGCTCCTACAATGAGCAGTTCTTC
V: TRBV10-2; D: TRBD2; J: TRBJ2-7; size: few; CDR3: CAASRGLAGGHAYEQYF; DNA: TGCGCCGCCTCCCGGGGGCTAGCGGGAGGTCATGCCTACGAGCAGTACTTC
V: TRBV20-1; D: TRBD1; J: TRBJ1-2; size: .; CDR3: CSARDYRDRASSYGYTF; DNA: TGCAGTGCTAGAGATTATCGGGACAGGGCTTCCTCCTATGGCTACACCTTC
V: TRBV11-3; D: .; J: TRBJ2-1; size: .; CDR3: CASSLEQGLWQFF; DNA: TGTGCCAGCAGCTTAGAACAGGGACTATGGCAGTTCTTC
V: TRBV12-3/TRBV12-4; D: TRBD1; J: TRBJ1-1; size: many; CDR3: CASSFDRGSWNTEAFF; DNA: TGTGCCAGCAGTTTCGACAGGGGGAGTTGGAACACTGAAGCTTTCTTT
V: TRBV20-1; D: TRBD2; J: TRBJ2-5; size: many; CDR3: CSAPAPSGGALETQYF; DNA: TGCAGTGCCCCCGCGCCCAGCGGGGGGGCCTTGGAGACCCAGTACTTC
V: TRBV20-1; D: .; J: TRBJ2-5; size: many; CDR3: CSARVGGGQETQYF; DNA: TGCAGTGCTAGGGTGGGGGGCGGTCAAGAGACCCAGTACTTC
V: TRBV18; D: .; J: TRBJ2-2; size: many; CDR3: CASSPSIGTNTGELFF; DNA: TGTGCCAGCTCACCCTCGATAGGAACGAACACCGGGGAGCTGTTTTTT
V: TRBV27; D: .; J: TRBJ1-1; size: .; CDR3: CASSDSNTEAFF; DNA: TGTGCCAGCAGCGACTCGAACACTGAAGCTTTCTTT
V: TRBV9; D: TRBD2; J: TRBJ2-1; size: few; CDR3: CASSLRTSGSGDNEQFF; DNA: TGTGCCAGCAGCTTAAGGACTAGCGGGAGTGGGGACAATGAGCAGTTCTTC
V: TRBV29-1; D: .; J: TRBJ2-7; size: .; CDR3: CSGGATFYEQYF; DNA: TGCAGCGGGGGGGCTACATTTTACGAGCAGTACTTC
V: TRBV20-1; D: .; J: TRBJ2-5; size: few; CDR3: CSARVKGWQETQYF; DNA: TGCAGTGCTAGAGTCAAAGGGTGGCAAGAGACCCAGTACTTC
V: TRBV20-1; D: .; J: TRBJ2-2; size: few; CDR3: CSAREGTGRRGLFF; DNA: TGCAGTGCTAGAGAGGGGACGGGTAGGCGGGGGCTGTTTTTT
V: TRBV10-3; D: .; J: TRBJ2-5; size: .; CDR3: CAIRGKQETQYF; DNA: TGTGCCATCCGGGGTAAACAAGAGACCCAGTACTTC
V: TRBV20-1; D: .; J: TRBJ1-1; size: many; CDR3: CSAGRDGANTEAFF; DNA: TGCAGTGCTGGCAGGGACGGGGCGAACACTGAAGCTTTCTTT
V: TRBV12-3/TRBV12-4; D: TRBD1; J: TRBJ2-7; size: many; CDR3: CASRPGQGVHEQYF; DNA: TGTGCCAGCAGGCCGGGACAGGGGGTTCACGAGCAGTACTTC
V: TRBV10-3; D: TRBD2; J: TRBJ2-7; size: .; CDR3: CAISEKGSGANEQYF; DNA: TGTGCCATCAGTGAGAAGGGTAGCGGGGCCAACGAGCAGTACTTC
V: TRBV12-3/TRBV12-4; D: .; J: TRBJ2-2; size: few; CDR3: CASSLGLGGADTGELFF; DNA: TGTGCCAGCAGTTTGGGTTTGGGGGGCGCGGACACCGGGGAGCTGTTTTTT
V: TRBV29-1; D: TRBD1; J: TRBJ2-3; size: few; CDR3: CSGQGPDTQYF; DNA: TGCAGCGGACAGGGACCAGATACGCAGTATTTT
V: TRBV7-8; D: .; J: TRBJ1-4; size: few; CDR3: CASSLRQFNEKLFF; DNA: TGTGCCAGCAGCTTACGACAGTTTAATGAAAAACTGTTTTTT
V: TRBV5-1; D: .; J: TRBJ1-2; size: .; CDR3: CASSLVLGYGYTF; DNA: TGCGCCAGCAGCTTGGTCCTGGGCTATGGCTACACCTTC
V: TRBV5-8; D: TRBD1; J: TRBJ1-2; size: many; CDR3: CASSLPGQVVYTF; DNA: TGTGCCAGCAGCCTCCCCGGACAGGTCGTTTACACCTTC
V: TRBV6-1; D: .; J: TRBJ1-3; size: .; CDR3: CASSKPGGRGNTIYF; DNA: TGTGCCAGCAGTAAGCCGGGCGGGCGTGGAAACACCATATATTTT
V: TRBV28; D: TRBD2; J: TRBJ2-7; size: .; CDR3: CASSLSSGLSYEQYF; DNA: TGTGCCAGCAGTTTATCTAGCGGGTTGTCCTACGAGCAGTACTTC
V: TRBV12-3/TRBV12-4; D: .; J: TRBJ1-1; size: many; CDR3: CASSSRNGEAFF; DNA: TGTGCCAGCAGTTCCAGAAACGGGGAAGCTTTCTTT
V: TRBV12-3/TRBV12-4; D: TRBD2; J: TRBJ2-1; size: many; CDR3: CASSPGLVGVDEQFF; DNA: TGTGCCAGCAGTCCCGGACTAGTCGGAGTGGATGAGCAGTTCTTC
V: TRBV5-1; D: .; J: TRBJ1-2; size: few; CDR3: CASSPGGLPNYGYTF; DNA: TGCGCCAGCAGCCCCGGTGGCCTACCTAACTATGGCTACACCTTC
V: TRBV4-2; D: .; J: TRBJ1-1; size: .; CDR3: CASSQKYRENTEAFF; DNA: TGTGCCAGCAGCCAAAAATACAGGGAGAACACTGAAGCTTTCTTT
V: TRBV27; D: TRBD2; J: TRBJ2-1; size: few; CDR3: CASSKTSGSSYNEQFF; DNA: TGTGCCAGCAGTAAAACTAGCGGTAGCTCCTACAATGAGCAGTTCTTC
V: TRBV20-1; D: .; J: TRBJ2-1; size: many; CDR3: CSAYGWNEQFF; DNA: TGCAGTGCCTATGGTTGGAATGAGCAGTTCTTC
V: TRBV28; D: .; J: TRBJ1-1; size: few; CDR3: CASSPRVQGLTEAFF; DNA: TGTGCCAGCAGTCCAAGGGTACAGGGCTTAACTGAAGCTTTCTTT
V: TRBV13; D: .; J: TRBJ2-2; size: many; CDR3: CASSRGVDPGELFF; DNA: TGTGCCAGCAGCCGTGGGGTCGATCCCGGGGAGCTGTTTTTT
V: TRBV28; D: TRBD2; J: TRBJ2-1; size: many; CDR3: CASYGTSGSYEQFF; DNA: TGTGCCAGTTACGGGACTAGCGGGAGCTATGAGCAGTTCTTC
V: TRBV6-2/TRBV6-3; D: TRBD1; J: TRBJ2-7; size: .; CDR3: CASSTLDRSREQYF; DNA: TGTGCCAGCAGTACCCTGGACAGGAGTAGGGAGCAGTACTTC
V: TRBV5-1; D: TRBD2; J: TRBJ2-1; size: many; CDR3: CASSLTSGRISYNEQFF; DNA: TGCGCCAGCAGCCTAACTAGCGGGAGAATCTCCTACAATGAGCAGTTCTTC
V: TRBV20-1; D: TRBD2; J: TRBJ2-7; size: many; CDR3: CSARVIDGTRGLEQYF; DNA: TGCAGTGCTAGAGTGATCGATGGGACTAGGGGTCTCGAGCAGTACTTC